These 29 T cell receptor beta chains were sequenced from one sample in a study of molecular identifiers for immune sequencing clone quantification. TCRdb reprocessed the PCR reads via MiXCR and lists one record per CDR3 protein. The sample consists of under 650,000 distinct CDR3 sequences, 15% to 20% of them appearing once. Sample: naive CD8+ T cells from blood, with Jurkat cell RNA spiked in. Subset reported: FACS-sorted CD8+CD4-CCR7+CD45RA+ naive T cells. These receptors originate from a human donor in good health. Some libraries in this study had Jurkat cell RNA spiked in.

This clonotype was detected only a few times. This sequence joins TRBV6-2 or TRBV6-3 and TRBJ2-7; 9 bases fit TRBD1. V trimming: 4 bases; J trimming: 2 bases; junction bases outside the gene matches: 6. The CDR3 sequence is 15 residues long. Germline CDR1 MNHEY, CDR2 SVGEGT. CDR3 bases: TGTGCCAGCAGTTCGGTAAGACAGGGGGCCTACGAGCAGTACTTC. This codes for CASSSVRQGAYEQYF.

In the case of this clonotype: One base away lies a much larger clone, so this may be a sequencing read error. This rearrangement joins TRBV4-1 to TRBJ2-7; D possibly matches TRBD1 or TRBD2 (5 bases each). The germline V gene encodes CDR1 MGHRA and CDR2 YSYEKL. The CDR3 has 15 amino acids. CDR3 region: CASSQDQGRTYERYF. The CDR3 DNA follows: TGCGCCAGCAGCCAAGATCAGGGACGGACCTACGAGCGGTACTTC.

A few counts support this clonotype. The genes are TRBV7-3 and TRBJ2-1; D ambiguous. The CDR3 is made up of 14 amino acids. The germline gives CDR1 SGHTA, CDR2 FQGTGA. V shed 3 bases and J shed 2 bases, with 8 bases lying between them. CDR3 coding DNA: TGTGCCAGCAGCTTCTCCGATACCTACAATGAGCAGTTCTTC. Encoded protein: CASSFSDTYNEQFF. Full variable domain (rest looked up from reference TRBV7-3 and TRBJ2-1): GAGVSQTPSNKVTEKGKYVELRCDPISGHTALYWYRQSLGQGPEFLIYFQGTGAADDSGLPNDRFFAVRPEGSVSTLKIQRTERGDSAVYLCASSFSDTYNEQFFGPGTRLTVL.

This clonotype was picked up a small number of times. The V and J genes are TRBV6-2 or TRBV6-3 and TRBJ2-3; D possibly corresponds to TRBD2 (5 bases). This CDR3 has 14 amino acids. The V end was cut by 4 bases, the J end by 4 bases, with 12 bases between. In germline, CDR1 is MNHEY, CDR2 SVGEGT. Here the CDR3 reads CASSSGLTPDTQYF. The CDR3 DNA reads as TGTGCCAGCAGTTCCGGACTGACTCCAGATACGCAGTATTTT.

This clonotype was seen repeatedly, ten times or more. V and J are TRBV4-1 and TRBJ2-6; no firm D call. The V end lost 1 base, the J end lost 3 bases, and 7 bases lay between the germline ends. Germline V gene sequence: CDR1 MGHRA, CDR2 YSYEKL. The CDR3 contains 15 residues. CDR3 DNA sequence: TGCGCCAGCAGCCAAGGTGCTTATGGGGCCAACGTCCTGACTTTC. Translation gives CASSQGAYGANVLTF.

The chain is built from TRBV21-1 and TRBJ2-7; the DNA was not compared with TRBD2, the D call given in the table. TRBV21-1 is a pseudogene. The CDR3 runs 19 residues. The CDR3 sequence is CASSKVGEAGGVSSYEQYF. The CDR3 DNA sequence: TGTGCCAGCAGCAAAGTAGGGGAGGCGGGCGGCGTGAGCTCCTACGAGCAGTACTTC.

This clonotype was picked up many times. This sequence joins TRBV6-6 and TRBJ2-7; D remains unclear. CDR3 length: 13 amino acids. Trimming took off 0 bases at V and 6 bases at J, with 9 bases between the two ends. Per the germline V gene, CDR1 is MNHNY and CDR2 is SVGAGI (reference sequence). As DNA, the CDR3 is TGTGCCAGCAGTTACTCGATAAGGGCCGAGCAGTACTTC. It is translated as CASSYSIRAEQYF.

This clonotype has ten or more counts. This chain uses TRBV9 with TRBJ1-4; no clear D gene. Germline CDR1 is SGDLS and CDR2 is YYNGEE. Trimming took 2 bases from V and 6 from J, leaving 17 bases between them. The CDR3 extends over 16 amino acids. CDR3 sequence reads: CASSVYGSPRDEKLFF. The CDR3 DNA sequence: TGTGCCAGCAGCGTGTACGGTTCCCCCCGTGATGAAAAACTGTTTTTT.

With respect to this clonotype: A clone one base away is much larger, so this may be a read error. The rearrangement uses TRBV19 and TRBJ2-3; D unclear. V was trimmed by 8 bases and J by 4 bases, leaving 13 bases between them. Germline CDR1 reads LNHDA; CDR2 reads SQIVND (reference sequence). The CDR3 runs 13 residues. DNA of the CDR3: TGTGCCAGTTGCAGCTCGAGCGCAGATACGCAGTATTTT. It yields the protein CASCSSSADTQYF. The complete variable domain, with remaining parts taken from reference TRBV19 and TRBJ2-3, reads DGGITQSPKYLFRKEGQNVTLSCEQNLNHDAMYWYRQDPGQGLRLIYYSQIVNDFQKGDIAEGYSVSREKKESFPLTVTSAQKNPTAFYLCASCSSSADTQYFGPGTRLTVL.

Remarks on this clonotype: A much larger clone lies one base from this, so it may be a read error. The rearrangement uses TRBV19 and TRBJ2-2, with 7 nucleotides matching TRBD1. CDR1 and CDR2 from the germline V gene are LNHDA and SQIVND (reference sequence). The CDR3 contains 15 residues. DNA for the CDR3: TGTGCCAGTAACCCGGGACAGAGGGGGACCGGGGAGCAGTTTTTT. The encoded protein is CASNPGQRGTGEQFF. Variable domain in full (rest from reference TRBV19 and TRBJ2-2): DGGITQSPKYLFRKEGQNVTLSCEQNLNHDAMYWYRQDPGQGLRLIYYSQIVNDFQKGDIAEGYSVSREKKESFPLTVTSAQKNPTAFYLCASNPGQRGTGEQFFGEGSRLTVL.

On this clonotype: This may stem from a read error, because a much larger clone lies one nucleotide away. CDR3 residues: CATSDSRGADDQPQHF. CDR3 nucleotide sequence: TGTGCCACCAGTGACTCTAGGGGGGCGGACGATCAGCCCCAGCATTTT. This chain links TRBV24-1 with TRBJ1-5, with D possibly matching TRBD1 (6 bases). The CDR3 loop spans 16 amino acids. Germline V gene data show CDR1 as KGHDR and CDR2 as SFDVKD. The ends were cut back, 4 bases at V and 5 bases at J, with 17 bases in the middle.

In this sample, this clonotype turned up many times. The J gene is TRBJ2-7, the V gene TRBV7-9; 7 bases map to TRBD1. J was trimmed by 7 bases and V by 1 base; bases with no gene match: 7. The V gene's germline CDR1 is SEHNR and CDR2 FQNEAQ (reference sequence). The CDR3 runs 14 residues. The CDR3 is CASSLVGTDTEQYF. The CDR3 nucleotides are TGTGCCAGCAGCTTAGTTGGGACAGACACTGAGCAGTACTTC.

Comment on this clonotype: One base away lies a much larger clone, so this may be a sequencing read error. The chain combines TRBV14 with TRBJ2-3; 8 nucleotides line up with TRBD2. Unmatched junction bases numbered 10, after V lost 8 bases and J lost 0 bases. This CDR3 region has 16 residues. In germline, CDR1 is SGHDN, CDR2 FVKESK. The CDR3 region is CASGTLAVSSTDTQYF. The CDR3 region has the DNA TGTGCCAGCGGCACACTAGCGGTTTCTAGCACAGATACGCAGTATTTT.

This clonotype was picked up a small number of times. The V and J genes are TRBV4-1 and TRBJ1-6; D is undetermined. V was clipped by 1 base and J by 7 bases, with 11 bases between them. CDR1 MGHRA and CDR2 YSYEKL come from the germline V gene. The length of the CDR3 is 15 residues. CDR3 sequence (DNA): TGCGCCAGCAGCCAAGTGTTGTCAGACAATTCACCCCTCCACTTT. As protein: CASSQVLSDNSPLHF.

This clonotype was recorded many times. This chain joins TRBV6-2 or TRBV6-3 and TRBJ1-5; 7 bases match TRBD1. There are 16 residues in the CDR3. Germline V gene sequence: CDR1 MNHEY, CDR2 SVGEGT. V dropped 2 bases and J dropped 1; count of bases not matched to a gene: 5. The CDR3 DNA follows: TGTGCCAGCAGTTACACCCAGGGGGAGAGCAATCAGCCCCAGCATTTT. Protein sequence: CASSYTQGESNQPQHF.

The chain joins TRBV20-1 to TRBJ1-2; 8 bases are shared with TRBD1. The CDR3 is 15 amino acids. V lost 0 bases and J lost 6; bases outside the gene matches: 9. Germline V gene lookup returns CDR1 DFQATT and CDR2 SNEGSKA (reference sequence). CDR3 nucleotides: TGCAGTGCTAGAGACCTCAGGGGGCTAATCGATGGCTACACCTTC. Its translation: CSARDLRGLIDGYTF.

This clonotype was observed once. One junction end disagrees with the germline gene, perhaps due to a read error. This chain joins TRBV5-6 and TRBJ2-7; no definite D call. The CDR3 consists of 12 residues. Germline CDR1 reads SGHDT; CDR2 reads YYEEEE. This CDR3 is CASSLGHHERYF. The CDR3 DNA follows: TGTGCCAGCAGCTTAGGTCACCACGAGCGGTACTTC.

The chain is built from TRBV11-2 and TRBJ1-5, with 8 bases that match TRBD1. The CDR3 totals 17 residues. Germline V gives CDR1 SGHAT, CDR2 FQNNGV. Trimming at V came to 1 base and at J to 2 bases, leaving 7 bases not matched to a gene. CDR3 sequence: CASSLGTGGHGNQPQHF. In nucleotides, the CDR3 is TGTGCCAGCAGCTTAGGAACAGGGGGTCATGGCAATCAGCCCCAGCATTTT. The entire variable domain, with the rest obtained from reference TRBV11-2 and TRBJ1-5, is as follows: EAGVAQSPRYKIIEKRQSVAFWCNPISGHATLYWYQQILGQGPKLLIQFQNNGVVDDSQLPKDRFSAERLKGVDSTLKIQPAKLEDSAVYLCASSLGTGGHGNQPQHFGDGTRLSIL.

Concerning this clonotype itself: A much larger clonotype is one base distant, so this may be a read error. The genes are TRBV2 and TRBJ2-3, with 10 bases matching TRBD2. Germline-derived CDR1 and CDR2 are SNHLY and FYNNEI. V was pared by 8 bases and J by 3 bases, with 8 bases of the junction left unmatched. This CDR3 is 15 amino acids long. In nucleotides, the CDR3 is TGTGCCAGCTCTATAGCGGGGGGAAGGACAGATACGCAGTATTTT. Its protein product is CASSIAGGRTDTQYF.

This clonotype has at least ten counts. The rearrangement links TRBV7-9 to TRBJ2-7, with TRBD1 as a possible D gene (5 bases). Per the germline V gene, CDR1 is SEHNR and CDR2 is FQNEAQ (reference sequence). The CDR3 is made up of 13 amino acids. The V end was cut by 4 bases, the J end by 6 bases, with 13 bases between. The CDR3 loop is CASSSGQRREQYF. CDR3 nucleotide sequence: TGTGCCAGCAGCTCCGGACAACGACGCGAGCAGTACTTC.

This clonotype showed up just a few times. A much larger clone sits a single nucleotide away, making a read error possible. The rearrangement uses TRBV27 and TRBJ1-1, with 7 positions matching TRBD1. Per germline, CDR1 MNHEY and CDR2 SMNVEV (reference sequence). The length of the CDR3 is 14 residues. CDR3 nucleotides: TGTGCCGGCAGTTGGGACAGCCTGAACACTGAAGCTTTCTTT. Encoded protein: CAGSWDSLNTEAFF.

This clonotype was recorded a few times. The chain is built from TRBV11-2 and TRBJ2-1, with D possibly TRBD2 on 6 matching bases. This CDR3 comprises 15 residues. Per germline, CDR1 SGHAT and CDR2 FQNNGV. V was clipped by 8 bases and J by 3 bases, with 17 bases between them. This CDR3 is CASLHPGGDYNEQFF. CDR3 bases: TGTGCCAGCCTCCACCCGGGCGGGGACTACAATGAGCAGTTCTTC.

This clonotype was seen ten or more times. V usage is TRBV6-5 and J usage is TRBJ1-1; D is uncertain. In germline, CDR1 is MNHEY, CDR2 SVGAGI. The CDR3 is 15 amino acids. The V gene lost 6 bases and the J gene lost 2 bases, with 16 bases spanning the gap. CDR3 in DNA: TGTGCCAGCAGCGGATGGGCCGAACTAAACACTGAAGCTTTCTTT. Its translation is CASSGWAELNTEAFF.

This clonotype was counted many times. This sequence joins TRBV28 and TRBJ1-2; tentatively, D is TRBD1 (5 bases). Germline V gives CDR1 MDHEN, CDR2 SYDVKM. The CDR3 covers 13 residues. Between the trimmed V and J ends, which lost 2 bases and 4 bases, there was a span of 8 bases. The CDR3 DNA reads as TGTGCCAGCAGTTTAGGACATACCTATGGCTACACCTTC. Protein: CASSLGHTYGYTF.

The chain links TRBV19 to TRBJ1-1; no definite D call. CDR3 length: 14 residues. Germline V gene lookup returns CDR1 LNHDA and CDR2 SQIVND (reference sequence). V was pared by 7 bases and J by 3 bases, with 15 bases between. CDR3 protein: CASNFFHGDTEAFF. CDR3 DNA: TGTGCCAGTAACTTTTTCCATGGAGACACTGAAGCTTTCTTT. Together with reference TRBV19 and TRBJ1-1, the CDR3 gives the full variable domain: DGGITQSPKYLFRKEGQNVTLSCEQNLNHDAMYWYRQDPGQGLRLIYYSQIVNDFQKGDIAEGYSVSREKKESFPLTVTSAQKNPTAFYLCASNFFHGDTEAFFGQGTRLTVV.

This clonotype was detected many times. The chain couples TRBV4-3 to TRBJ1-5; 8 nucleotides match TRBD1. The germline CDR1 and CDR2 sequences are LGHNA and YSLEER. The ends lost 3 bases at V and 9 bases at J; junction bases unmatched: 4. The CDR3 totals 13 residues. The CDR3 sequence: CASSQTGEGPQHF. The CDR3 DNA sequence: TGCGCCAGCAGCCAGACAGGGGAAGGGCCCCAGCATTTT.

Notes on this clonotype: Given a much more abundant clone one base away, this may be a read error. The chain uses TRBV27 and TRBJ2-7; tentatively, D is TRBD1 or TRBD2 (5 bases each). This CDR3 has 14 amino acids. Per germline, CDR1 MNHEY and CDR2 SMNVEV (reference sequence). The CDR3 sequence: CACSPGTKAYEQYF. The CDR3, as DNA: TGTGCCTGCAGTCCCGGGACCAAAGCCTACGAGCAGTACTTC.

The rearrangement uses TRBV7-9 and TRBJ1-2, with D uncertain. Germline V gene data show CDR1 as SEHNR and CDR2 as FQNEAQ (reference sequence). Trimming took off 5 bases at V and 2 bases at J, with 12 bases between the two ends. The CDR3 length is 14 residues. CDR3 in DNA: TGTGCCAGCAGCCTACCCGAGGAGAACTATGGCTACACCTTC. It codes for CASSLPEENYGYTF.

A remark on this clonotype: This may arise from a read error, as a much more abundant clone is one base away. This chain uses TRBV21-1 with TRBJ2-1; TRBD2 was called by the table and not checked on the DNA. TRBV21-1 counts as a pseudogene. The length of the CDR3 is 16 residues. The CDR3 spells CASSHRIAGGPNEQFF. The CDR3, as DNA: TGTGCCAGCAGCCACAGAATAGCGGGGGGGCCGAATGAGCAGTTCTTC.